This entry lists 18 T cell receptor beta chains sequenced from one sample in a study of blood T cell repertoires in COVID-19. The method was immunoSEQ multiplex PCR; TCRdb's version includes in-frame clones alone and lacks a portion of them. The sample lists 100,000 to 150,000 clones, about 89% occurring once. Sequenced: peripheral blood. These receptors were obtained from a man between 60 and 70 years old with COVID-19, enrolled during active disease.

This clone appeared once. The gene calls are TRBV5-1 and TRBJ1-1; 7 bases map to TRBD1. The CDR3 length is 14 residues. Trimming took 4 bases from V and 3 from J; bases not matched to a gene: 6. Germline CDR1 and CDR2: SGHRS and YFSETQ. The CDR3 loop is CASSPGQRYTEAFF. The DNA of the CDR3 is TGCGCCAGCAGCCCGGGACAGCGCTACACTGAAGCTTTCTTT.

The CDR3 DNA reads as TGTGCCAGCAGTTTGGACAGCCACCAGCAGTACTTC. As protein: CASSLDSHQQYF. The J gene is TRBJ2-7, the V gene TRBV12-3 or TRBV12-4; tentative D call: TRBD1 (6 bases). The CDR3 is 12 residues long. The V gene lost 3 bases and the J gene lost 8 bases, with 11 bases spanning the gap.

For the CDR3, the DNA is TGTGCCAGCAGTAGAATATCGGTCTCTGGAAACACCATATATTTT. Amino acids: CASSRISVSGNTIYF. The chain recombines TRBV6-5 with TRBJ1-3; no firm D call. The ends were cut back, 5 bases at V and 0 bases at J, with 11 bases in the middle. CDR1 and CDR2 (germline): MNHEY, SVGAGI. This CDR3 contains 15 residues.

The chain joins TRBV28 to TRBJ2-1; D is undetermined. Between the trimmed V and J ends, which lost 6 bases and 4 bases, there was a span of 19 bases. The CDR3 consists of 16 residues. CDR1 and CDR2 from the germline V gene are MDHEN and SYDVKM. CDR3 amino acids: CASSSETLITYNEQFF. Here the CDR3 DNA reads TGTGCCAGCAGCTCGGAGACCTTGATTACGTACAATGAGCAGTTCTTC.

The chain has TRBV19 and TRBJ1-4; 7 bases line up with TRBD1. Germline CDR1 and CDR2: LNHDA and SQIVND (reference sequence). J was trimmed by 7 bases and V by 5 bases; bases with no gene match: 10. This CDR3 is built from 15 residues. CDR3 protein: CASSPETGRAEKLFF. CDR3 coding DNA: TGTGCCAGTAGTCCCGAGACAGGGCGGGCTGAAAAACTGTTTTTT.

CDR3 sequence (DNA): TGCGCCAGCAGCCACCCGACAGGGTCGAACACCGGGGAGCTGTTTTTT. Its translation: CASSHPTGSNTGELFF. V and J are TRBV4-3 and TRBJ2-2; 7 bases are a match to TRBD1. Germline V gene lookup returns CDR1 LGHNA and CDR2 YSLEER. With V trimmed by 3 bases and J by 0 bases, 4 bases remained unmatched. The CDR3 totals 16 residues.

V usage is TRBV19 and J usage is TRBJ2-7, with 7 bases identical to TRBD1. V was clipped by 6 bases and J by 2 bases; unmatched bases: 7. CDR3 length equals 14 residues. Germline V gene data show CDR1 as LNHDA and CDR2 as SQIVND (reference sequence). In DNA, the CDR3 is TGTGCCAGTAGAGGGGACAGTACTACCTACGAGCAGTACTTC. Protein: CASRGDSTTYEQYF. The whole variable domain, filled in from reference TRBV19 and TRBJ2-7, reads DGGITQSPKYLFRKEGQNVTLSCEQNLNHDAMYWYRQDPGQGLRLIYYSQIVNDFQKGDIAEGYSVSREKKESFPLTVTSAQKNPTAFYLCASRGDSTTYEQYFGPGTRLTVT.

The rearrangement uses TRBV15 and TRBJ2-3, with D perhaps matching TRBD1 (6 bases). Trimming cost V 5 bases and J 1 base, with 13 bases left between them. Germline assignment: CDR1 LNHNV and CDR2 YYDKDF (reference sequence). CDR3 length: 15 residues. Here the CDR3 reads CATSVQGQGTDTQYF. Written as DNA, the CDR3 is TGTGCCACCAGCGTACAGGGTCAGGGCACAGATACGCAGTATTTT.

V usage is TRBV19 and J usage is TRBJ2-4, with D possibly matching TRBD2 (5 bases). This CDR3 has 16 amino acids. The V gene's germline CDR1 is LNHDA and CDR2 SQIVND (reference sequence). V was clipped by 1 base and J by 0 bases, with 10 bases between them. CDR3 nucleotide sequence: TGTGCCAGTAGTATAGGGCCGGGGATAGCCAAAAACATTCAGTACTTC. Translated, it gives CASSIGPGIAKNIQYF.

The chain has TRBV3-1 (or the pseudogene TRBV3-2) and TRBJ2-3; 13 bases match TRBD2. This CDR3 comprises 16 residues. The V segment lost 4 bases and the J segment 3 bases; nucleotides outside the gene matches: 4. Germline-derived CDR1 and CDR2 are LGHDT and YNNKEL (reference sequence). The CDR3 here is CASSRRLAGGTDTQYF. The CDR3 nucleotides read TGTGCCAGCAGCCGCCGACTAGCGGGGGGAACAGATACGCAGTATTTT.

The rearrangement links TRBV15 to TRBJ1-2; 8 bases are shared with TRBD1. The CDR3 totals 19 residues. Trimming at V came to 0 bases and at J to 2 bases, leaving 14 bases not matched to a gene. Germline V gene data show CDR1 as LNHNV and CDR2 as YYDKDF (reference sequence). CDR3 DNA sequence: TGTGCCACCAGCAGAGATCGGGGGACAGGCCATCGCTCGAACTATGGCTACACCTTC. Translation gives CATSRDRGTGHRSNYGYTF.

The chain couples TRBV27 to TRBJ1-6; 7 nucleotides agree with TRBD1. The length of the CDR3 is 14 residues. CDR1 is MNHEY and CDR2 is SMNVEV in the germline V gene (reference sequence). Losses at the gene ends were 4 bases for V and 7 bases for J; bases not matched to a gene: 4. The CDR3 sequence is CASSWGQQNSPLHF. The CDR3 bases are TGTGCCAGCAGTTGGGGACAGCAAAATTCACCCCTCCACTTT.

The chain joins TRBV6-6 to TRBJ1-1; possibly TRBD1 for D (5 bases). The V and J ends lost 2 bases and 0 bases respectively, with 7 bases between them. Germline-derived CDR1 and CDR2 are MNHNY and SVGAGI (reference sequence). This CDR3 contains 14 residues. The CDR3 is CASSYRGLNTEAFF. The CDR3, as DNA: TGTGCCAGCAGTTACAGGGGCTTGAACACTGAAGCTTTCTTT.

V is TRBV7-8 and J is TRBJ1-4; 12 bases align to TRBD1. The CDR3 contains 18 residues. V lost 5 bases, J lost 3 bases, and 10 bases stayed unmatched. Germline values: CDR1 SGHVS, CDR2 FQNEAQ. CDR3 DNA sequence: TGTGCCAGCAGCAAACTTGGGACAGGGGGCGCGGCTAATGAAAAACTGTTTTTT. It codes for CASSKLGTGGAANEKLFF.

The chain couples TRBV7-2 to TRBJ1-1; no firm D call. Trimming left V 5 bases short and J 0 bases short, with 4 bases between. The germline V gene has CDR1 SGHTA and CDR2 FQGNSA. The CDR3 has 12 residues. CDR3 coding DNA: TGTGCCAGCAGCCTTATGAACACTGAAGCTTTCTTT. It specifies CASSLMNTEAFF.

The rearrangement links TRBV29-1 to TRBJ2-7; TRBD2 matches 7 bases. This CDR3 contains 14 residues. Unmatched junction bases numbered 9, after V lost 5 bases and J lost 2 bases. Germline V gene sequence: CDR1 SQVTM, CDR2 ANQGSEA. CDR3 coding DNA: TGCAGCGTTAAACGGATGGGGGGGACCTACGAGCAGTACTTC. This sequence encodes CSVKRMGGTYEQYF.

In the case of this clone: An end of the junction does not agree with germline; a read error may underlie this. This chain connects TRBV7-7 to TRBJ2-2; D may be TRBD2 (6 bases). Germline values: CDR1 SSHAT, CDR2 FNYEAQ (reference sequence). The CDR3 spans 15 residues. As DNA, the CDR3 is TGTGCTAGCAGCTTAGGGGACTCAAACACCGGGGAGCTGTTTTTT. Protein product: CASSLGDSNTGELFF.

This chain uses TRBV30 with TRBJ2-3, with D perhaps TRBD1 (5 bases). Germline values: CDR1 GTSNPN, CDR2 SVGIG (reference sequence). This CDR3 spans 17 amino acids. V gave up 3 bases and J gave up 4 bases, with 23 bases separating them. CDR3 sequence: CAWSRMGRISMADTQYF. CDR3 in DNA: TGTGCCTGGAGCAGGATGGGGCGGATCAGTATGGCAGATACGCAGTATTTT.